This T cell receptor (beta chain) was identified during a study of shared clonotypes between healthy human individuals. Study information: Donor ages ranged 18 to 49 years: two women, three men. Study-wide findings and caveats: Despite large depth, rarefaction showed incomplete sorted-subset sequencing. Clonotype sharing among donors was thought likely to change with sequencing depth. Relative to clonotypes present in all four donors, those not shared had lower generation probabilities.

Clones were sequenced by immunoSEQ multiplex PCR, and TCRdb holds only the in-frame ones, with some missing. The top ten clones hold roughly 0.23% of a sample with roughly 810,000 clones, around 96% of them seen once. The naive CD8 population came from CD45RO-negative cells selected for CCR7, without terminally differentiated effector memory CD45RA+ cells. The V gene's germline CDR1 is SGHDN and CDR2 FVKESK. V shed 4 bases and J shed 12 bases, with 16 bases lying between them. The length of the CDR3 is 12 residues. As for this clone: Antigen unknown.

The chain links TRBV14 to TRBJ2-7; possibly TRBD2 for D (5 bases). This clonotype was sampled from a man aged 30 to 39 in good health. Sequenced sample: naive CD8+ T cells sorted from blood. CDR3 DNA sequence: TGTGCCAGCAGCCGTCGGACTCAGCCCTTGTACTTC. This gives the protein CASSRRTQPLYF.